This TCR beta chain emerged from a study of blood T cell repertoires in COVID-19. Study at large: Donors in the United States, Italy and Spain gave samples during acute or convalescent COVID-19. T cells, B-cell-depleted T cells, or PBMCs provided the cDNA or gDNA that served as material.

V shed 4 bases, J shed 5 bases, and the junction held 5 bases outside the gene matches. CDR1 ENHRY and CDR2 SYGVKD come from the germline V gene. This CDR3 has 16 residues. This clone was recorded once. Per the original methods: Scientists estimated how many nucleated cells there were by amplifying reference gene primers. Generated by immunoSEQ multiplex PCR, the TCRdb table keeps only in-frame clones and is missing some. That table furnishes V, J and clone size, whereas the DNA furnished D and trimming. The profile shows around 290,000 clones, 75% to 90% of them singletons. The chain combines TRBV10-3 with TRBJ2-5; 15 nucleotides align to TRBD2. The TCR was taken from a middle-aged man with acute or convalescent COVID-19. Sequenced material: peripheral blood. Here the CDR3 reads CAISAGLAGGRETQYF. Here the CDR3 DNA reads TGTGCCATCAGTGCAGGACTAGCGGGGGGGAGGGAGACCCAGTACTTC.